These 15 T cell receptor beta chains share one sample of origin, sequenced in a study of OX40 agonist ivuxolimab in advanced cancers. Repertoires were generated with immunoSEQ multiplex PCR, while TCRdb's copy carries only in-frame clones and drops some. The sample holds about 69,000 clones, about three quarters seen once. The specimen comprised CD4+ or CD8+ T cells sorted from blood, sampled in a trial of the OX40 agonist ivuxolimab. The receptors stem from an adult with an advanced solid tumor such as melanoma, head and neck, liver or kidney cancer.

The V call is TRBV6-6, the J call TRBJ2-4; the match to TRBD1 covers 7 bases. Unmatched junction bases numbered 9, after V lost 5 bases and J lost 5 bases. The CDR3 has 15 residues. Looked up from germline, CDR1 is MNHNY and CDR2 is SVGAGI (reference sequence). CDR3 coding DNA: TGTGCCAGCAGTCCCGAGACAGGGCCCGAAAACATTCAGTACTTC. Protein sequence: CASSPETGPENIQYF.

The chain carries TRBV5-1 and TRBJ1-1; 8 positions match TRBD1. From germline, CDR1 is SGHRS and CDR2 YFSETQ. This CDR3 has 16 residues. V lost 4 bases and J lost 2; bases outside the gene matches: 10. DNA of the CDR3: TGCGCCAGCAGCCGCATCCCGGGACAGGTTAACACTGAAGCTTTCTTT. It specifies CASSRIPGQVNTEAFF.

CDR3 sequence: CASSLRGQGSPLHF. The CDR3 nucleotides are TGTGCCAGCAGCCTGAGGGGACAGGGTTCACCCCTCCACTTT. This chain uses TRBV5-6 with TRBJ1-6, with 9 bases matching TRBD1. V was pared by 4 bases and J by 9 bases, with 5 bases of the junction left unmatched. This CDR3 region has 14 residues. Germline CDR1 SGHDT, CDR2 YYEEEE.

The V gene is TRBV2, the J gene TRBJ2-1, with 8 bases matching TRBD1. The CDR3 consists of 15 residues. V lost 4 bases to trimming and J lost 2 bases; unmatched junction nucleotides: 4. Germline V gene sequence: CDR1 SNHLY, CDR2 FYNNEI. CDR3 in amino acids: CASSAAGGAYNEQFF. In DNA form, the CDR3 reads TGTGCCAGCAGTGCGGCAGGGGGCGCCTACAATGAGCAGTTCTTC.

The chain uses TRBV10-1 and TRBJ2-7, with 9 bases aligning to TRBD1. With V trimmed by 6 bases and J by 0 bases, 0 bases remained unmatched. In germline, CDR1 is WNHNN, CDR2 SYGVQD (reference sequence). There are 13 residues in the CDR3. The CDR3 nucleotides read TGCGCCAGCAGGACAGGGGGCTCCTACGAGCAGTACTTC. The encoded protein is CASRTGGSYEQYF.

This sequence joins TRBV19 and TRBJ2-7; D ambiguous. The CDR3 runs to 15 residues. Germline-derived CDR1 and CDR2 are LNHDA and SQIVND (reference sequence). Trimming removed 0 bases at V and 1 base at J, with 10 bases between. CDR3 nucleotides: TGTGCCAGTAGTATAGATCTTACTGCGTCCTACGAGCAGTACTTC. Translation gives CASSIDLTASYEQYF.

This chain links TRBV5-1 with TRBJ2-1, with TRBD1 matching 9 bases. This CDR3 comprises 15 residues. Germline values: CDR1 SGHRS, CDR2 YFSETQ. V was pared by 0 bases and J by 6 bases, with 4 bases of the junction left unmatched. The CDR3 coding sequence is TGCGCCAGCAGCTTGGGGACAGGGGTCCGCAATGAGCAGTTCTTC. Translation: CASSLGTGVRNEQFF.

This chain connects TRBV28 to TRBJ1-1; TRBD1 aligns across 8 bases. Germline CDR1 is MDHEN and CDR2 is SYDVKM. This CDR3 comprises 13 residues. After removal of 4 bases from V and 11 bases from J, the junction contained 9 bases not matched to a gene. DNA of the CDR3: TGTGCCAGCAGTTCCGGACAGGGTGGGCAGGCTTTCTTT. This translates into CASSSGQGGQAFF.

In this sample, this clone turned up once. V usage is TRBV7-2 and J usage is TRBJ1-2, with D unclear. With 2 bases removed from V and 2 bases from J, the gap between germline ends came to 6 bases. In germline, CDR1 is SGHTA, CDR2 FQGNSA. This CDR3 contains 13 residues. CDR3 amino acids: CASSLSPNYGYTF. DNA of the CDR3: TGTGCCAGCAGCTTATCCCCAAACTATGGCTACACCTTC.

CDR3 sequence (DNA): TGTGCCAGCAGCTTCATGACAACCAGCTCTGGAAACACCATATATTTT. Amino acid sequence: CASSFMTTSSGNTIYF. The V call is TRBV7-9, the J call TRBJ1-3; D is unresolved. The CDR3 is made up of 16 amino acids. With 3 bases removed from V and 0 bases from J, the gap between germline ends came to 12 bases. Per the germline V gene, CDR1 is SEHNR and CDR2 is FQNEAQ (reference sequence).

This clone appeared a single time. The V call is TRBV18, the J call TRBJ2-5; D unclear. The CDR3 runs to 13 residues. Trimming shortened V by 2 bases and J by 2 bases, and 6 bases separated the two germline ends. The germline V gene encodes CDR1 KGHSH and CDR2 LQKENI. This CDR3 is CASSPSEQETQYF. CDR3 DNA: TGTGCCAGCTCACCATCAGAACAAGAGACCCAGTACTTC.

The rearrangement links TRBV6-1 to TRBJ1-3, with TRBD1 matching 10 bases. The CDR3 contains 16 residues. Germline V gives CDR1 MNHNS, CDR2 SASEGT. The V and J ends lost 4 bases and 4 bases, in that order; junction bases with no gene match: 7. DNA of the CDR3: TGTGCCAGCAGTGGAGTGGGGACAGGGGAAGGAAACACCATATATTTT. Its translation: CASSGVGTGEGNTIYF.

This clone was detected only a few times. This chain connects TRBV30 to TRBJ1-5; 7 bases align to TRBD1. Germline V gene data show CDR1 as GTSNPN and CDR2 as SVGIG (reference sequence). The ends lost 2 bases at V and 3 bases at J; junction bases unmatched: 4. The CDR3 is made up of 14 amino acids. As DNA, the CDR3 is TGTGCCTGGAGTAACGGACAGGTCAATCAGCCCCAGCATTTT. Amino acid sequence: CAWSNGQVNQPQHF.

The chain links TRBV18 to TRBJ2-6, with TRBD1 identical over 10 bases. Germline CDR1 and CDR2: KGHSH and LQKENI. This CDR3 region has 20 residues. V shed 5 bases, J shed 0 bases, and the junction held 13 bases outside the gene matches. The CDR3 loop reads CASSDRGPRVSSSGANVLTF. Written as DNA, the CDR3 is TGTGCCAGCTCAGACAGGGGGCCTCGGGTCTCCAGCTCTGGGGCCAACGTCCTGACTTTC.

The chain carries TRBV7-3 and TRBJ1-1; D is unclear. Germline V gene lookup returns CDR1 SGHTA and CDR2 FQGTGA. This CDR3 comprises 13 residues. V was clipped by 5 bases and J by 5 bases, with 12 bases between them. Written as DNA, the CDR3 is TGTGCCAGCAGCCAAAACCTCCTGACTGAAGCTTTCTTT. Translation gives CASSQNLLTEAFF.